These T cell receptor beta chains were read from a single sample in a study of PD-1 blockade in classical Hodgkin lymphoma. This table comes from immunoSEQ multiplex PCR, and its TCRdb copy is limited to in-frame clones, with some not included. This table holds under 20,000 clones, 82% found once. Sequencing used peripheral blood mononuclear cells (PBMCs), obtained before the second cycle of nivolumab. The receptor set was obtained from a human donor with classical Hodgkin lymphoma. CDR3s include the opening cysteine and the closing phenylalanine or tryptophan. The order of the fields is V gene, D gene, clone size, J gene, CDR3 DNA, CDR3 protein. A D gene is named only where the DNA matches it firmly. The listing skips clone size in some rows; elsewhere it reads once, few, many or a size class.

v_call: TRBV10-3; d_call: -; clone_size: medium-sized; j_call: TRBJ2-2; cdr3_nt: TGTGCCATCAGTGAGTCGGTTCGGGCAGATTCCGGGGAGCTGTTTTTT; cdr3_aa: CAISESVRADSGELFF
v_call: TRBV7-9; d_call: -; clone_size: -; j_call: TRBJ2-5; cdr3_nt: TGTGCCAGCAGCCCGGTACAGGGTTTCGAGACCCAGTACTTC; cdr3_aa: CASSPVQGFETQYF
v_call: TRBV11-2; d_call: -; clone_size: -; j_call: TRBJ1-2; cdr3_nt: TGTGCCAGCACCAGCTTGGGTACTAACTATGGCTACACCTTC; cdr3_aa: CASTSLGTNYGYTF
v_call: TRBV5-1; d_call: -; clone_size: -; j_call: TRBJ1-6; cdr3_nt: TGCGCCAGCAGCTTGGAGTCAGTGGCCAGCTCACCCCTCCACTTT; cdr3_aa: CASSLESVASSPLHF
v_call: TRBV28; d_call: -; clone_size: -; j_call: TRBJ2-6; cdr3_nt: TGTGCCAGCCAGAGTAAACCCCCGATGACTTTC; cdr3_aa: CASQSKPPMTF
v_call: TRBV13; d_call: -; clone_size: -; j_call: TRBJ1-2; cdr3_nt: TGTGCCAGCAGCTTAGGGACAGGTGGAGGTTCGGGCTATGGCTACACCTTC; cdr3_aa: CASSLGTGGGSGYGYTF
v_call: TRBV5-1; d_call: TRBD2; clone_size: -; j_call: TRBJ2-5; cdr3_nt: TGCGCCAGCAGCCTAACTAGCGGGGGGATCCAAGAGACCCAGTACTTC; cdr3_aa: CASSLTSGGIQETQYF
v_call: TRBV28; d_call: -; clone_size: -; j_call: TRBJ1-2; cdr3_nt: TGTGCCAGCAGGCCTGGGGCCCGATATGGCTACACCTTC; cdr3_aa: CASRPGARYGYTF
v_call: TRBV4-3; d_call: -; clone_size: once; j_call: TRBJ1-4; cdr3_nt: TGCGCCAGCAGCCAAGGAATAAGATCAACTAATGAAAAACTGTTTTTT; cdr3_aa: CASSQGIRSTNEKLFF
v_call: TRBV6-1; d_call: TRBD1; clone_size: few; j_call: TRBJ2-7; cdr3_nt: TGTGCCAGCAGTAGACAGGGTTTTTCGGACGAGCAGTACTTC; cdr3_aa: CASSRQGFSDEQYF
v_call: TRBV27; d_call: -; clone_size: -; j_call: TRBJ2-2; cdr3_nt: TGTGCCAGCAGTTTATATACCCTAGAGGTTATGAACACCGGGGAGCTGTTTTTT; cdr3_aa: CASSLYTLEVMNTGELFF
v_call: TRBV4-2; d_call: TRBD2; clone_size: -; j_call: TRBJ2-1; cdr3_nt: TGTGCCAGCAGCGCGCACTTAGCGGGGGAGGGGAATGAGCAGTTCTTC; cdr3_aa: CASSAHLAGEGNEQFF
v_call: TRBV5-4; d_call: -; clone_size: medium-sized; j_call: TRBJ1-2; cdr3_nt: TGTGCCAGCAGCTTGGGCTGGGACAACTATGGCTACACCTTC; cdr3_aa: CASSLGWDNYGYTF
v_call: TRBV6-6; d_call: TRBD1; clone_size: -; j_call: TRBJ1-1; cdr3_nt: TGTGCCAGCAGTTACTCGACGACAGGGGGAGCTTTCTTT; cdr3_aa: CASSYSTTGGAFF
v_call: TRBV28; d_call: -; clone_size: -; j_call: TRBJ1-1; cdr3_nt: TGTGCCAGCAGTTTGTTAATCCATTACACTGAAGCTTTCTTT; cdr3_aa: CASSLLIHYTEAFF
v_call: TRBV7-7; d_call: -; clone_size: -; j_call: TRBJ2-5; cdr3_nt: TGTGCTAGCAGCCGCCTTGGTGAAGAGACCCAGTACTTC; cdr3_aa: CASSRLGEETQYF
v_call: TRBV7-3; d_call: TRBD2; clone_size: once; j_call: TRBJ2-3; cdr3_nt: TGTGCCAGCAGCTTACTTCGGACTAGCGGGGGGCCTTGGGATACGCAGTATTTT; cdr3_aa: CASSLLRTSGGPWDTQYF
v_call: TRBV4-1; d_call: -; clone_size: few; j_call: TRBJ1-5; cdr3_nt: TGCGCCAGCAGCTCCGTGAGTGGGGGGCCCCAGCATTTT; cdr3_aa: CASSSVSGGPQHF
v_call: TRBV10-3; d_call: -; clone_size: -; j_call: TRBJ2-7; cdr3_nt: TGTGCCATCAGTGAGGAGGGATCCCCCTACGAGCAGTACTTC; cdr3_aa: CAISEEGSPYEQYF
v_call: TRBV19; d_call: -; clone_size: -; j_call: TRBJ2-3; cdr3_nt: TGTGCCAGTAGTCTAAACGATTTAGCCACAGATACGCAGTATTTT; cdr3_aa: CASSLNDLATDTQYF
v_call: TRBV28; d_call: TRBD1; clone_size: -; j_call: TRBJ2-7; cdr3_nt: TGTGCCAGCACCTACAGGGGCGAGCAGTACTTC; cdr3_aa: CASTYRGEQYF
v_call: TRBV11-2; d_call: TRBD2; clone_size: -; j_call: TRBJ2-1; cdr3_nt: TGTGCCAGCAGCTCCCTCAGACTAGCGGGGGGGAGGTTATACAATGAGCAGTTCTTC; cdr3_aa: CASSSLRLAGGRLYNEQFF
v_call: TRBV6-6; d_call: TRBD2; clone_size: -; j_call: TRBJ2-1; cdr3_nt: TGTGCCAGCAGTCTGGGACTAGAGTACAATGAGCAGTTCTTC; cdr3_aa: CASSLGLEYNEQFF
v_call: TRBV4-1; d_call: TRBD2; clone_size: -; j_call: TRBJ2-3; cdr3_nt: TGCGCCAGCAGCCTTCCACTACAGCGGGGCCCGCAGTATTTT; cdr3_aa: CASSLPLQRGPQYF
v_call: TRBV5-4; d_call: TRBD1; clone_size: -; j_call: TRBJ1-1; cdr3_nt: TGTGCCAGCAGAAAGGGACAGATTAACACTGAAGCTTTCTTT; cdr3_aa: CASRKGQINTEAFF
v_call: TRBV5-1; d_call: -; clone_size: -; j_call: TRBJ2-2; cdr3_nt: TGCGCCAGCAGCGGGGAGTGGGGGTTGAACACCGGGGAGCTGTTTTTT; cdr3_aa: CASSGEWGLNTGELFF
v_call: TRBV7-9; d_call: -; clone_size: once; j_call: TRBJ1-6; cdr3_nt: TGTGCCAGCAGCTTAGTTGGCGATTCACCCCTCCACTTT; cdr3_aa: CASSLVGDSPLHF
v_call: TRBV5-5; d_call: -; clone_size: -; j_call: TRBJ1-4; cdr3_nt: TGTGCCAGCAGCTTGTCGTCAGGGAATTATGCAACTAATGAAAAACTGTTTTTT; cdr3_aa: CASSLSSGNYATNEKLFF
v_call: TRBV4-3; d_call: TRBD1; clone_size: -; j_call: TRBJ2-2; cdr3_nt: TGCGCCAGCAGCCTAGGGACAGGGGACGTTGGCGGGGAGCTGTTTTTT; cdr3_aa: CASSLGTGDVGGELFF
v_call: TRBV5-6; d_call: -; clone_size: -; j_call: TRBJ1-2; cdr3_nt: TGTGCCAGCAGCCTCCGTATGGACGGGGGTGGCTACACCTTC; cdr3_aa: CASSLRMDGGGYTF
v_call: TRBV10-3; d_call: -; clone_size: few; j_call: TRBJ2-3; cdr3_nt: TGTGCCATCAGTGAGTTTGGCAGAAAAGGTTCAGATACGCAGTATTTT; cdr3_aa: CAISEFGRKGSDTQYF
v_call: TRBV4-2; d_call: -; clone_size: -; j_call: TRBJ2-3; cdr3_nt: TGTGCCAGCAGCCTCAAGGCAGGGCCCGTCACAGATACGCAGTATTTT; cdr3_aa: CASSLKAGPVTDTQYF
v_call: TRBV7-9; d_call: -; clone_size: once; j_call: TRBJ2-1; cdr3_nt: TGTGCCAGCAGCTTACGCCGGCAGGATAACACAAGGGGGTACAATGAGCAGTTCTTC; cdr3_aa: CASSLRRQDNTRGYNEQFF
v_call: TRBV15; d_call: -; clone_size: -; j_call: TRBJ1-1; cdr3_nt: TGTGCCACCAGCAGAGTGGGGGCACGGGAAGCTTTCTTT; cdr3_aa: CATSRVGAREAFF
v_call: TRBV5-4; d_call: -; clone_size: -; j_call: TRBJ2-3; cdr3_nt: TGTGCCAGCAGAAAAACTAGCTCTAGCACAGATACGCAGTATTTT; cdr3_aa: CASRKTSSSTDTQYF
v_call: TRBV2; d_call: TRBD1; clone_size: -; j_call: TRBJ2-2; cdr3_nt: TGTGCCAGCAGGGTACAGGGGGCACCCGGGGAGCTGTTTTTT; cdr3_aa: CASRVQGAPGELFF
v_call: TRBV25-1; d_call: -; clone_size: -; j_call: TRBJ1-2; cdr3_nt: TGTGCCAGCAGTGAAGCATATGGCTACACCTTC; cdr3_aa: CASSEAYGYTF
v_call: TRBV14; d_call: -; clone_size: -; j_call: TRBJ1-4; cdr3_nt: TGTGCCAGCAGCCAAGGGTACAGGGAAAAACTGTTTTTT; cdr3_aa: CASSQGYREKLFF
v_call: TRBV19; d_call: -; clone_size: once; j_call: TRBJ1-5; cdr3_nt: TGTGCCAGTAGTATTCAGGGTACCATCAATCAGCCCCAGCATTTT; cdr3_aa: CASSIQGTINQPQHF
v_call: TRBV7-2; d_call: -; clone_size: -; j_call: TRBJ2-1; cdr3_nt: TGTGCCAGCAGCCTGCGGGGCGGCAGATACAATGAGCAGTTCTTC; cdr3_aa: CASSLRGGRYNEQFF
v_call: TRBV9; d_call: TRBD2; clone_size: -; j_call: TRBJ2-3; cdr3_nt: TGTGCCAGCAGCACCCGGGGACTAGCGGATACGCAGTATTTT; cdr3_aa: CASSTRGLADTQYF
v_call: TRBV18; d_call: -; clone_size: -; j_call: TRBJ2-5; cdr3_nt: TGTGCCAGCTCACCATTACGGGGAGGAGAGACCCAGTACTTC; cdr3_aa: CASSPLRGGETQYF
v_call: TRBV27; d_call: -; clone_size: -; j_call: TRBJ2-1; cdr3_nt: TGTGCCAGCAGTCCCGATTGGAATGAGCAGTTCTTC; cdr3_aa: CASSPDWNEQFF
v_call: TRBV6-4; d_call: TRBD1; clone_size: -; j_call: TRBJ1-2; cdr3_nt: TGTGCCAGCAGTGACTCGGGACAGTCGCCCTACACCTTC; cdr3_aa: CASSDSGQSPYTF
v_call: TRBV5-6; d_call: -; clone_size: -; j_call: TRBJ1-2; cdr3_nt: TGTGCCAGCAGCTCGGACTCTAACTATGGCTACACCTTC; cdr3_aa: CASSSDSNYGYTF
v_call: TRBV6-1; d_call: -; clone_size: few; j_call: TRBJ1-6; cdr3_nt: TGTGCCAGCAGTGGGAGCTCCTATAATTCACCCCTCCACTTT; cdr3_aa: CASSGSSYNSPLHF
v_call: TRBV27; d_call: TRBD1; clone_size: -; j_call: TRBJ1-2; cdr3_nt: TGTGCCAGCAGTTTAAAGGCAGGGGGCGCCTATGGCTACACCTTC; cdr3_aa: CASSLKAGGAYGYTF